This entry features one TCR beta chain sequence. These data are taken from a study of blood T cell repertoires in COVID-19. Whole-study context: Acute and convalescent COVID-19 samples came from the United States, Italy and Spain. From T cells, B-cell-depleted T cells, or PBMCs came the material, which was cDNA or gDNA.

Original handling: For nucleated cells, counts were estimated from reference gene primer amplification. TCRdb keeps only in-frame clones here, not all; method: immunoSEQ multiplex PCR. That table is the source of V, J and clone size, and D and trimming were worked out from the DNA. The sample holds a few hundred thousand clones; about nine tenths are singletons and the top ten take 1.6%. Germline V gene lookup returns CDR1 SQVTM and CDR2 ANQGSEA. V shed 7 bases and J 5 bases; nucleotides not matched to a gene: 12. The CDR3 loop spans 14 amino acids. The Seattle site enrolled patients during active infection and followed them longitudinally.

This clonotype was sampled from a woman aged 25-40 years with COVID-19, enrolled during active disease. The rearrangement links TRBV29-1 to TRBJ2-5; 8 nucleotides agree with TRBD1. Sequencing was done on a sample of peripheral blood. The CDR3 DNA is TGCAGCGCCGGCGGGGCAGGGGGCTTTGAGACCCAGTACTTC. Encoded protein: CSAGGAGGFETQYF.